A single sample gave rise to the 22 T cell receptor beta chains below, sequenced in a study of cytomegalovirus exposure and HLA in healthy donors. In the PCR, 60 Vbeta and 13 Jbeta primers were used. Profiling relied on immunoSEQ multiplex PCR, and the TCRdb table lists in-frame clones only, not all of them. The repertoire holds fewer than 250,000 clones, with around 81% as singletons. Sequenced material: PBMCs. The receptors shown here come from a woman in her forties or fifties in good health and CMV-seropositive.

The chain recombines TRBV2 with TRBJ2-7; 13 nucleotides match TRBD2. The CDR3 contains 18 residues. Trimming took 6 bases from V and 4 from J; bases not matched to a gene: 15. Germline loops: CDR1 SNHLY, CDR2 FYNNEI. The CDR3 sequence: CASSGGLAGYPIFYEQYF. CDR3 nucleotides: TGTGCCAGCAGCGGGGGACTAGCGGGGTACCCGATTTTTTACGAGCAGTACTTC.

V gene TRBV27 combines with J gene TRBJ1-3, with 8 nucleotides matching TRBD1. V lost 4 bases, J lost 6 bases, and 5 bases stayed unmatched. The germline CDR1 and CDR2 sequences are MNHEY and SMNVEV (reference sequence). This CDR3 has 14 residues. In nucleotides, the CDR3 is TGTGCCAGCAGTTCGGACAGGGACGAAAACACCATATATTTT. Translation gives CASSSDRDENTIYF.

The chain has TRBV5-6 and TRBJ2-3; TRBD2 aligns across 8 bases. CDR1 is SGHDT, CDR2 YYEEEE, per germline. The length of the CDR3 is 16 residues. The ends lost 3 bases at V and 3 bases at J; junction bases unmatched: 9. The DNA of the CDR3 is TGTGCCAGCAGCTGGGGGTTGCGGGGGGTTACAGATACGCAGTATTTT. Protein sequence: CASSWGLRGVTDTQYF.

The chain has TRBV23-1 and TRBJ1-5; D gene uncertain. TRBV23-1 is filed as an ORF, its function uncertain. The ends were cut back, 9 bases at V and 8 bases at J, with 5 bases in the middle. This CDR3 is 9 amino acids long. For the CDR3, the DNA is TGCGCCAGTTTTAAGCCCCAGCATTTT. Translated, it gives CASFKPQHF.

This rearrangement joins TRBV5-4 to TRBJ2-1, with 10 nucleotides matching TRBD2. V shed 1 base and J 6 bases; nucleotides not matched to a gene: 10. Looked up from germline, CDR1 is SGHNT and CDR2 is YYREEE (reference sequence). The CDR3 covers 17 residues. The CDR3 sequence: CASSLWVLAGGRNEQFF. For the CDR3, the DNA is TGTGCCAGCAGCTTGTGGGTATTAGCGGGGGGACGCAATGAGCAGTTCTTC. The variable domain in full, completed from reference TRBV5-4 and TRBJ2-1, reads ETGVTQSPTHLIKTRGQQVTLRCSSQSGHNTVSWYQQALGQGPQFIFQYYREEENGRGNFPPRFSGLQFPNYSSELNVNALELDDSALYLCASSLWVLAGGRNEQFFGPGTRLTVL.

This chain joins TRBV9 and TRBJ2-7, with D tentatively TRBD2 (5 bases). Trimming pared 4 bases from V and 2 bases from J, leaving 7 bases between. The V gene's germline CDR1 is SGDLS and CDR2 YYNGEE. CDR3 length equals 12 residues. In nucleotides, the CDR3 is TGTGCCAGCAGCCGGGGAACCTACGAGCAGTACTTC. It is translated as CASSRGTYEQYF.

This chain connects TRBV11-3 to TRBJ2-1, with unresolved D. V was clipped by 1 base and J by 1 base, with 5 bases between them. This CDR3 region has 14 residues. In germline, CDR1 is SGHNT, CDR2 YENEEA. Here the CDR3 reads CASSLAGSYNEQFF. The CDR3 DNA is TGTGCCAGCAGCTTAGCGGGTTCCTACAATGAGCAGTTCTTC.

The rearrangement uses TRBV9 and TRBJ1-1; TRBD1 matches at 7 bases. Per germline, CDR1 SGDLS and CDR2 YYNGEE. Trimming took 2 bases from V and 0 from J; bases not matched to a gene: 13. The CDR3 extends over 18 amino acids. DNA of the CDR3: TGTGCCAGCAGCGTTTTTCCCGGGACAGTGGGGCTGAACACTGAAGCTTTCTTT. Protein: CASSVFPGTVGLNTEAFF.

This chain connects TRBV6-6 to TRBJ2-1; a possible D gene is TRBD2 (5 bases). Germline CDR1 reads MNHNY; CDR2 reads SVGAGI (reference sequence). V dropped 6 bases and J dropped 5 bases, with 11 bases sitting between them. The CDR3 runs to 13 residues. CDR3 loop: CASSPPGDNEQFF. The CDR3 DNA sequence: TGTGCCAGCAGCCCGCCCGGGGACAATGAGCAGTTCTTC.

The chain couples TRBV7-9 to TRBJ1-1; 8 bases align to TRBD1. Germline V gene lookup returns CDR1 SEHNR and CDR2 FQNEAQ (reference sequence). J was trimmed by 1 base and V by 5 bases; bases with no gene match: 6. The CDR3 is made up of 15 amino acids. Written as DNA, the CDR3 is TGTGCCAGCAGCATCAGGGGGCTTGGGAACACTGAAGCTTTCTTT. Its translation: CASSIRGLGNTEAFF.

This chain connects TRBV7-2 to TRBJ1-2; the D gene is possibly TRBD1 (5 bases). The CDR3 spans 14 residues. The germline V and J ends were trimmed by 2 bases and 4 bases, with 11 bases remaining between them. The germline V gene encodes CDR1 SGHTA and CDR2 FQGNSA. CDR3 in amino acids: CASSLIARAYGYTF. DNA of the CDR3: TGTGCCAGCAGCTTAATCGCCAGGGCCTATGGCTACACCTTC.

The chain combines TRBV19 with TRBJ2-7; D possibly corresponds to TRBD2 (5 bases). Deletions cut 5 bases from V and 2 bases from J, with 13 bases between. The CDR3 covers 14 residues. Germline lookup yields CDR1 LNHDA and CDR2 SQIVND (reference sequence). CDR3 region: CASSSFFGAYEQYF. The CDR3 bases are TGTGCCAGTAGTTCCTTCTTCGGGGCCTACGAGCAGTACTTC.

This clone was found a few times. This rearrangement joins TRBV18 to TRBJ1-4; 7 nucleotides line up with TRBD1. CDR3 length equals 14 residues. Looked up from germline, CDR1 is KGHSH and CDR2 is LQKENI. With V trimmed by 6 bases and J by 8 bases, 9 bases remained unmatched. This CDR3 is CASSPGTDPEKLFF. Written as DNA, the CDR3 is TGTGCCAGCTCCCCTGGGACAGATCCGGAAAAACTGTTTTTT.

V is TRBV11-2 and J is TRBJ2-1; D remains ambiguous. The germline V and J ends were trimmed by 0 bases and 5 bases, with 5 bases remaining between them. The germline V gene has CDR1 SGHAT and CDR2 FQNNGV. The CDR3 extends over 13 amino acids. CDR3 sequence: CASSLDRNNEQFF. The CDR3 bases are TGTGCCAGCAGCTTAGATAGAAACAATGAGCAGTTCTTC.

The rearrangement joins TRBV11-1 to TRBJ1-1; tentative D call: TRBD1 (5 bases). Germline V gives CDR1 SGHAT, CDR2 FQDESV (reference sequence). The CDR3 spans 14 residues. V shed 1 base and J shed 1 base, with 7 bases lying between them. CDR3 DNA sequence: TGTGCCAGCAGCTTAGGCCAGGGGAACACTGAAGCTTTCTTT. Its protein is CASSLGQGNTEAFF.

CDR3 sequence: CASSSGGGGGVEEQYF. The CDR3 region has the DNA TGCGCCAGCAGCTCAGGCGGCGGCGGGGGGGTTGAGGAGCAGTACTTC. V usage is TRBV5-1 and J usage is TRBJ2-7; 9 bases map to TRBD2. Germline CDR1 and CDR2: SGHRS and YFSETQ. V dropped 3 bases and J dropped 7; count of bases not matched to a gene: 14. The CDR3 extends over 16 amino acids.

The CDR3 spells CASSSTGKGSPLHF. The DNA of the CDR3 is TGTGCCAGCAGCTCGACAGGGAAAGGATCACCCCTCCACTTT. The chain couples TRBV7-6 to TRBJ1-6; 7 nucleotides agree with TRBD1. CDR1 SGHVS and CDR2 FNYEAQ come from the germline V gene. This CDR3 has 14 residues. V was clipped by 4 bases and J by 10 bases; unmatched bases: 7.

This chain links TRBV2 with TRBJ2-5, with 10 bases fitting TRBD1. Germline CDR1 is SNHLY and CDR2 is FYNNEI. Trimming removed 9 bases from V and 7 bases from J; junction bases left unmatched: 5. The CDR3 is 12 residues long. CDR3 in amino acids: CAREGQGTTQYF. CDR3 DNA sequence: TGTGCCAGGGAGGGACAGGGGACGACCCAGTACTTC.

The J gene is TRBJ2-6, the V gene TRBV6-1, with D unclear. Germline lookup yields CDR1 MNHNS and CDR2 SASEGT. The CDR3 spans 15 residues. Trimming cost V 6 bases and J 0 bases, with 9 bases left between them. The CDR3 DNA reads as TGTGCCAGCAGGCCGGTCGGCTCTGGGGCCAACGTCCTGACTTTC. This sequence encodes CASRPVGSGANVLTF.

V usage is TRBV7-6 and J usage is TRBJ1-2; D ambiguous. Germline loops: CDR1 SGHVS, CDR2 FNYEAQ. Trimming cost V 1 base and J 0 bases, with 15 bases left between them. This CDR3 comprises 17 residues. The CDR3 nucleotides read TGTGCCAGCAGCTTAGTTATCGACTCCAGAGCTAACTATGGCTACACCTTC. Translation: CASSLVIDSRANYGYTF.

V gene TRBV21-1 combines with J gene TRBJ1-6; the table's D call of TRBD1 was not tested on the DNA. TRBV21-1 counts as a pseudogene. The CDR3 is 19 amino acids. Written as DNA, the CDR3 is TGTGCCAGCGGCCATTTGTGGAGAGTGGGGCCCTCCTATAATTCACCCCTCCACTTT. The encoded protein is CASGHLWRVGPSYNSPLHF.

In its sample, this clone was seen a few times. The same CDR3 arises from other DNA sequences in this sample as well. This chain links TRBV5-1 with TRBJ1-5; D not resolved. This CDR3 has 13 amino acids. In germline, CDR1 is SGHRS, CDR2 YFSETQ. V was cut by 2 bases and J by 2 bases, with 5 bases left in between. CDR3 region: CASSFGGNQPQHF. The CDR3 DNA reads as TGCGCCAGCAGCTTCGGGGGCAATCAGCCCCAGCATTTT.